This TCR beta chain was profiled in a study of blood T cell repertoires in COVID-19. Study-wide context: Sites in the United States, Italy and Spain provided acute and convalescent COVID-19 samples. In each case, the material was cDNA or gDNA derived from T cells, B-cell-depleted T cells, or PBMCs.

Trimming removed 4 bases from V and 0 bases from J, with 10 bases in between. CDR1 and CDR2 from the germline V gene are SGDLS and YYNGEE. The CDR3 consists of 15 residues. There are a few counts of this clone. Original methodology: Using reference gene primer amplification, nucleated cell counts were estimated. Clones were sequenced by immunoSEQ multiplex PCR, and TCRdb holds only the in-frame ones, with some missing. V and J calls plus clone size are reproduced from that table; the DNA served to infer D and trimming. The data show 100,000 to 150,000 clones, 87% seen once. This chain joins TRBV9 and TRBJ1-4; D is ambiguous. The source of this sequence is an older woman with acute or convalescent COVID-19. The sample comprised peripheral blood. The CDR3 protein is CASSPGGPTNEKLFF. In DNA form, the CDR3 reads TGTGCCAGCAGCCCAGGAGGACCAACTAATGAAAAACTGTTTTTT.